These 2 T cell receptor beta chains were sequenced from one sample in a study of beta chain features in type 1 diabetes. Sequencing targeted expressed TCRB transcripts, as all isolated RNA had been reverse transcribed. Assay: immunoSEQ multiplex PCR; the TCRdb copy retains only in-frame clones and omits some. There are about 370,000 clones in the sample; more than 12% occur only once, and under 0.02% lies in the top ten. Material: naive CD4+ T cells from blood. These receptors were taken from a woman younger than 35 in good health.

This clone was seen a handful of times. The rearrangement uses TRBV6-5 and TRBJ1-1; 9 bases are a match to TRBD1. The V segment lost 8 bases and the J segment 3 bases; nucleotides outside the gene matches: 7. Per germline, CDR1 MNHEY and CDR2 SVGAGI. The CDR3 extends over 14 amino acids. The CDR3 sequence is CASSRTGGYTEAFF. The CDR3 coding sequence is TGTGCCAGCTCGAGAACAGGGGGCTACACTGAAGCTTTCTTT.

Remarks on this clone: This sample also contains other DNA sequences that code for the same CDR3. This rearrangement joins TRBV30 to TRBJ2-7, with D possibly being TRBD1 (6 bases). Looked up from germline, CDR1 is GTSNPN and CDR2 is SVGIG (reference sequence). Deletions cut 1 base from V and 0 bases from J, with 7 bases between. The CDR3 covers 13 residues. CDR3 region: CAWSEDSSYEQYF. The CDR3 bases are TGTGCCTGGAGTGAGGACAGCTCCTACGAGCAGTACTTC. Combining the CDR3 with reference TRBV30 and TRBJ2-7 gives the whole variable domain SQTIHQWPATLVQPVGSPLSLECTVEGTSNPNLYWYRQAAGRGLQLLFYSVGIGQISSEVPQNLSASRPQDRQFILSSKKLLLSDSGFYLCAWSEDSSYEQYFGPGTRLTVT.